One and the same sample provided the 21 T cell receptor beta chains below, sequenced in a study of shared clonotypes between healthy human individuals. The table came from immunoSEQ multiplex PCR; TCRdb's copy has only in-frame clones and leaves some out. Here the sample spans almost 750,000 clones, over 60% being singletons. The material sequenced was memory CD4+ T cells sorted from blood. The subset here: CD45RA-negative fraction. The receptors were sampled from a woman aged 25 to 45 in good health.

As for this clone: Other DNA variants within this sample encode the same CDR3. CDR3 nucleotide sequence: TGCGCCAGCAGCTGGGGGAACTCCTACAATGAGCAGTTCTTC. It specifies CASSWGNSYNEQFF. The chain combines TRBV5-1 with TRBJ2-1; D might be TRBD1 or TRBD2, each matching 5 bases. CDR1 and CDR2 (germline): SGHRS, YFSETQ. The CDR3 length is 14 residues. Trimming shortened V by 3 bases and J by 0 bases, and 7 bases separated the two germline ends. The entire variable domain, with the rest obtained from reference TRBV5-1 and TRBJ2-1, is as follows: KAGVTQTPRYLIKTRGQQVTLSCSPISGHRSVSWYQQTPGQGLQFLFEYFSETQRNKGNFPGRFSGRQFSNSRSEMNVSTLELGDSALYLCASSWGNSYNEQFFGPGTRLTVL.

The rearrangement links TRBV7-3 to TRBJ2-7, with D possibly TRBD1 on 5 matching bases. The CDR3 contains 13 residues. Trimming removed 5 bases at V and 7 bases at J, with 15 bases between. CDR1 is SGHTA, CDR2 FQGTGA, per germline. The chain's CDR3 is CASSPDKIGEQYF. As DNA, the CDR3 is TGTGCCAGCAGCCCGGACAAAATAGGGGAGCAGTACTTC.

The chain recombines TRBV6-1 with TRBJ1-3, with D hard to call. The V and J ends lost 3 bases and 0 bases respectively, with 9 bases between them. Germline CDR1 is MNHNS and CDR2 is SASEGT. The CDR3 is 15 residues long. The CDR3 here is CASSDGGSSGNTIYF. In nucleotides, the CDR3 is TGTGCCAGCAGTGACGGAGGGAGCTCTGGAAACACCATATATTTT.

This clone was counted only a few times. This rearrangement joins TRBV2 to TRBJ1-5; D ambiguous. V lost 5 bases, J lost 0 bases, and 11 bases lay in between. Looked up from germline, CDR1 is SNHLY and CDR2 is FYNNEI. The CDR3 runs 15 residues. CDR3 DNA: TGTGCCAGCAGTCGTGGGCCGGTTAGCAATCAGCCCCAGCATTTT. Protein: CASSRGPVSNQPQHF.

This clone was seen only once. This sequence joins TRBV7-6 and TRBJ2-2; no reliable D call. Germline assignment: CDR1 SGHVS and CDR2 FNYEAQ. This CDR3 spans 13 amino acids. Trimming left V 1 base short and J 3 bases short, with 3 bases between. The chain's CDR3 is CASSLVDTGELFF. In DNA, the CDR3 is TGTGCCAGCAGCTTAGTAGACACCGGGGAGCTGTTTTTT.

This clone was seen a few times. V gene TRBV11-2 combines with J gene TRBJ2-5; 10 positions match TRBD1. CDR3 length equals 15 residues. Germline assignment: CDR1 SGHAT and CDR2 FQNNGV. Unmatched junction bases numbered 8, after V lost 5 bases and J lost 5 bases. Here the CDR3 reads CASSLMGTGEETQYF. DNA of the CDR3: TGTGCCAGCAGCCTCATGGGGACAGGGGAGGAGACCCAGTACTTC. The whole variable domain, remainder taken from reference TRBV11-2 and TRBJ2-5, is EAGVAQSPRYKIIEKRQSVAFWCNPISGHATLYWYQQILGQGPKLLIQFQNNGVVDDSQLPKDRFSAERLKGVDSTLKIQPAKLEDSAVYLCASSLMGTGEETQYFGPGTRLLVL.

This clone was picked up a small number of times. The chain combines TRBV14 with TRBJ1-2; D is ambiguous. Germline CDR1 reads SGHDN; CDR2 reads FVKESK. The CDR3 spans 13 residues. Trimming pared 1 base from V and 7 bases from J, leaving 10 bases between. The DNA for the CDR3 is TGTGCCAGCAGCCAAGCAATACGGTTTGGCTACACCTTC. It specifies CASSQAIRFGYTF. Looking up the rest from reference TRBV14 and TRBJ1-2 gives the full variable domain: EAGVTQFPSHSVIEKGQTVTLRCDPISGHDNLYWYRRVMGKEIKFLLHFVKESKQDESGMPNNRFLAERTGGTYSTLKVQPAELEDSGVYFCASSQAIRFGYTFGSGTRLTVV.

CDR3 coding DNA: TGTGCCAGCAACAACGGGGTGGAGCAGTACTTC. It translates to CASNNGVEQYF. This chain joins TRBV6-5 and TRBJ2-7; weak D call: TRBD2 (5 bases). The CDR3 is 11 amino acids. With 7 bases removed from V and 7 bases from J, the gap between germline ends came to 11 bases. CDR1 is MNHEY, CDR2 SVGAGI, per germline.

The V gene is TRBV6-5, the J gene TRBJ2-7, with 8 bases identical to TRBD1. The CDR3 length is 13 residues. V was clipped by 2 bases and J by 8 bases; unmatched bases: 5. Germline V gene sequence: CDR1 MNHEY, CDR2 SVGAGI. For the CDR3, the DNA is TGTGCCAGCAGTTACGACAGGGGAGTGCAGCAGTACTTC. Encoded protein: CASSYDRGVQQYF.

This clone was seen only once. The rearrangement joins TRBV5-1 to TRBJ1-3; D is ambiguous. Per germline, CDR1 SGHRS and CDR2 YFSETQ. The CDR3 spans 15 residues. Deletions cut 0 bases from V and 1 base from J, with 8 bases between. Written as DNA, the CDR3 is TGCGCCAGCAGCTTGGTGACGGGGTCTGGAAACACCATATATTTT. Translated: CASSLVTGSGNTIYF.

A word on this clone: Other DNA sequences in the sample encode the same CDR3. This chain joins TRBV27 and TRBJ2-2; no reliable D call. Germline values: CDR1 MNHEY, CDR2 SMNVEV (reference sequence). V lost 0 bases to trimming and J lost 1 base, with 3 bases between them. This CDR3 has 14 residues. The CDR3 sequence: CASSLSGNTGELFF. The CDR3 DNA follows: TGTGCCAGCAGTTTATCAGGGAACACCGGGGAGCTGTTTTTT.

This clone showed up just once. The chain is built from TRBV15 and TRBJ2-2, with D possibly being TRBD1 or TRBD2 (5 bases each). The V end was cut by 8 bases, the J end by 5 bases, with 6 bases between. The germline CDR1 and CDR2 sequences are LNHNV and YYDKDF (reference sequence). This CDR3 spans 11 amino acids. The CDR3 loop reads CATWGTGELFF. CDR3 DNA sequence: TGTGCCACCTGGGGGACCGGGGAGCTGTTTTTT.

The chain has TRBV5-1 and TRBJ1-1; D perhaps matches TRBD1 (5 bases). V gave up 7 bases and J gave up 1 base, with 14 bases separating them. Germline CDR1 SGHRS, CDR2 YFSETQ. This CDR3 is built from 14 residues. CDR3 region: CASAPGQQNTEAFF. CDR3 DNA: TGCGCCAGCGCGCCAGGGCAGCAGAACACTGAAGCTTTCTTT.

The CDR3 region has the DNA TGTGCCAGCAGCTTGGGACTCACAGATCAGCCCCAGCATTTT. This codes for CASSLGLTDQPQHF. This sequence joins TRBV5-4 and TRBJ1-5, with D uncertain. Germline CDR1 SGHNT, CDR2 YYREEE (reference sequence). V lost 0 bases to trimming and J lost 5 bases, with 9 bases between them. This CDR3 has 14 amino acids.

The chain uses TRBV6-5 and TRBJ1-3, with a possible D match to TRBD1 (6 bases). V was pared by 2 bases and J by 8 bases, with 13 bases between. Germline-derived CDR1 and CDR2 are MNHEY and SVGAGI. CDR3 size: 14 residues. CDR3 region: CASSYAGHLDTIYF. The CDR3 region has the DNA TGTGCCAGCAGTTACGCGGGACATCTGGACACCATATATTTT.

The gene calls are TRBV27 and TRBJ1-2; a weak D match, TRBD1 (6 bases). Germline V gives CDR1 MNHEY, CDR2 SMNVEV (reference sequence). Trimming pared 5 bases from V and 4 bases from J, leaving 20 bases between. CDR3 size: 16 residues. The CDR3 spells CASSPAIGGAGYGYTF. The CDR3 bases are TGTGCCAGCAGTCCCGCTATAGGGGGGGCGGGCTATGGCTACACCTTC.

The chain combines TRBV18 with TRBJ1-1; TRBD1 aligns across 7 bases. Trimming cost V 5 bases and J 1 base; bases outside gene matches: 4. CDR1 and CDR2 from the germline V gene are KGHSH and LQKENI. The CDR3 extends over 14 amino acids. DNA for the CDR3: TGTGCCAGCTCATTAAGGACAGGGAACACTGAAGCTTTCTTT. It yields the protein CASSLRTGNTEAFF.

The rearrangement uses TRBV25-1 and TRBJ2-3; perhaps TRBD2 as D (6 bases). Per germline, CDR1 MGHDK and CDR2 SYGVNS. The CDR3 loop spans 15 amino acids. V dropped 3 bases and J dropped 2 bases, with 12 bases sitting between them. In DNA form, the CDR3 reads TGTGCCAGCAGTGATAGGGCGGGACTCACAGATACGCAGTATTTT. As protein: CASSDRAGLTDTQYF.

The rearrangement links TRBV5-4 to TRBJ2-7; TRBD1 matches 7 bases. The CDR3 covers 14 residues. The germline gives CDR1 SGHNT, CDR2 YYREEE (reference sequence). The trim removed 5 bases at V and 7 bases at J, leaving 12 bases unmatched. The CDR3 reads CASRQNQGVYEQYF. DNA for the CDR3: TGTGCCAGCAGACAGAATCAGGGGGTTTATGAGCAGTACTTC.

This chain joins TRBV10-3 and TRBJ2-6; D is possibly TRBD2 (5 bases). Per the germline V gene, CDR1 is ENHRY and CDR2 is SYGVKD. With 2 bases removed from V and 10 bases from J, the gap between germline ends came to 15 bases. This CDR3 comprises 15 residues. CDR3 loop: CAISEGLAPANVLTF. The CDR3 DNA follows: TGTGCCATCAGTGAGGGTCTAGCCCCGGCTAACGTCCTGACTTTC.

The chain has TRBV11-2 and TRBJ1-2; tentative D call: TRBD1 (5 bases). CDR3 length: 13 amino acids. Trimming shortened V by 3 bases and J by 8 bases, and 13 bases separated the two germline ends. CDR1 is SGHAT, CDR2 FQNNGV, per germline. The CDR3 is CASSFSGVPGYTF. Written as DNA, the CDR3 is TGTGCCAGCAGCTTTTCGGGGGTTCCAGGCTACACCTTC.